This T cell receptor (beta chain) is from a study of blood T cell repertoires in COVID-19. V lost 2 bases and J lost 4, with 12 bases in between. The CDR3 contains 14 residues. Germline CDR1 SGHRS, CDR2 YFSETQ. The repertoire was sequenced with immunoSEQ multiplex PCR; TCRdb's copy has only in-frame clones and lacks some. The table lists more than 200,000 clones, 80% to 90% of them singletons. This chain uses TRBV5-1 with TRBJ1-2; no reliable D call. The source of this sequence is a woman aged 25 to 39 who had been exposed to COVID-19. The material sequenced was PBMCs or T cells enriched from blood (not recorded which). The CDR3, as DNA: TGCGCCAGCAGCTTAGAGGGAGGAGGCTATGGCTACACCTTC. Translated: CASSLEGGGYGYTF.